Listed below are T cell receptor beta chains from one sample, sequenced in a study of cytomegalovirus exposure and HLA in healthy donors. Using immunoSEQ multiplex PCR, the repertoire was profiled, and TCRdb retains in-frame clones only, with some absent. The sample yields 200,000 to 250,000 clones, approximately 80% seen once. The source material was PBMCs. The receptor source for this set is a man aged 50-59 years in good health and CMV-seronegative. The CDR3 runs from the conserved cysteine through the conserved F or W. Each record gives: clone size, V gene, J gene, D gene, CDR3 protein, CDR3 DNA. D genes are given only for firm matches. Clone size, where shown, is once, few, many, or a class for clones that have expanded.

clone size: once; V gene: TRBV2; J gene: TRBJ2-1; D gene: TRBD2; CDR3 protein: CASSTSGRAVNEQFF; CDR3 DNA: TGTGCCAGCAGTACCAGCGGGAGGGCCGTAAATGAGCAGTTCTTC
clone size: .; V gene: TRBV19; J gene: TRBJ2-3; D gene: .; CDR3 protein: CASSIGGSTDTQYF; CDR3 DNA: TGTGCCAGTAGTATTGGCGGGAGCACAGATACGCAGTATTTT
clone size: .; V gene: TRBV6-5; J gene: TRBJ1-1; D gene: TRBD1; CDR3 protein: CASSWGDRDTEAFF; CDR3 DNA: TGTGCCAGCAGTTGGGGGGACAGAGATACTGAAGCTTTCTTT
clone size: .; V gene: TRBV10-3; J gene: TRBJ2-7; D gene: .; CDR3 protein: CAINLRVGFEQYF; CDR3 DNA: TGTGCCATCAACCTCAGGGTAGGGTTCGAGCAGTACTTC
clone size: .; V gene: TRBV2; J gene: TRBJ2-5; D gene: .; CDR3 protein: CASSEALSGTQYF; CDR3 DNA: TGTGCCAGCAGTGAAGCTTTGTCGGGGACCCAGTACTTC
clone size: .; V gene: TRBV14; J gene: TRBJ1-3; D gene: .; CDR3 protein: CASSQEELSGNTIYF; CDR3 DNA: TGTGCCAGCAGCCAAGAAGAGCTCTCTGGAAACACCATATATTTT
clone size: .; V gene: TRBV18; J gene: TRBJ1-1; D gene: TRBD1; CDR3 protein: CASSLGQGGGTEAFF; CDR3 DNA: TGTGCCAGCTCCCTCGGACAGGGAGGGGGCACTGAAGCTTTCTTT
clone size: few; V gene: TRBV5-8; J gene: TRBJ2-7; D gene: .; CDR3 protein: CASSLEPYEQYF; CDR3 DNA: TGTGCCAGCAGCTTGGAGCCTTACGAGCAGTACTTC
clone size: .; V gene: TRBV19; J gene: TRBJ1-5; D gene: TRBD1; CDR3 protein: CASSPRDRGRNQPQHF; CDR3 DNA: TGTGCCAGTAGTCCGCGGGACAGGGGGCGCAATCAGCCCCAGCATTTT
clone size: .; V gene: TRBV5-1; J gene: TRBJ1-4; D gene: .; CDR3 protein: CASSLARGYATNEKLFF; CDR3 DNA: TGCGCCAGCAGCTTGGCCCGAGGGTATGCAACTAATGAAAAACTGTTTTTT
clone size: .; V gene: TRBV28; J gene: TRBJ1-1; D gene: .; CDR3 protein: CASSLSPGTEAFF; CDR3 DNA: TGTGCCAGCAGTTTATCCCCGGGGACTGAAGCTTTCTTT
clone size: .; V gene: TRBV25-1; J gene: TRBJ2-1; D gene: TRBD2; CDR3 protein: CASSERTSGRAYNEQFF; CDR3 DNA: TGTGCCAGCAGCGAACGGACTAGCGGGAGGGCCTACAATGAGCAGTTCTTC
clone size: .; V gene: TRBV5-1; J gene: TRBJ2-2; D gene: TRBD1; CDR3 protein: CASSLGPGGNTGELFF; CDR3 DNA: TGCGCCAGCAGCTTGGGACCAGGGGGCAATACCGGGGAGCTGTTTTTT
clone size: .; V gene: TRBV7-3; J gene: TRBJ2-1; D gene: .; CDR3 protein: CASSLTPGADRYNEQFF; CDR3 DNA: TGTGCCAGCAGCTTAACCCCAGGGGCAGACCGGTACAATGAGCAGTTCTTC
clone size: .; V gene: TRBV2; J gene: TRBJ2-1; D gene: TRBD2; CDR3 protein: CASSECRTSKRSYNEQFF; CDR3 DNA: TGTGCCAGCAGTGAGTGCAGGACTAGTAAAAGGTCCTACAATGAGCAGTTCTTC
clone size: .; V gene: TRBV9; J gene: TRBJ2-7; D gene: TRBD2; CDR3 protein: CASSVEGGQYSYEQYF; CDR3 DNA: TGTGCCAGCAGCGTAGAGGGAGGGCAATATTCCTACGAGCAGTACTTC
clone size: .; V gene: TRBV18; J gene: TRBJ2-5; D gene: TRBD2; CDR3 protein: CASSPGLDETQYF; CDR3 DNA: TGTGCCAGCTCACCTGGACTAGACGAGACCCAGTACTTC
clone size: .; V gene: TRBV6-5; J gene: TRBJ1-1; D gene: .; CDR3 protein: CASSYSIPGMNTEAFF; CDR3 DNA: TGTGCCAGCAGTTACTCGATCCCGGGGATGAACACTGAAGCTTTCTTT
clone size: .; V gene: TRBV27; J gene: TRBJ2-3; D gene: .; CDR3 protein: CASSFWEKRTDTQYF; CDR3 DNA: TGTGCCAGCAGTTTCTGGGAGAAAAGGACAGATACGCAGTATTTT
clone size: .; V gene: TRBV7-2; J gene: TRBJ2-2; D gene: TRBD2; CDR3 protein: CASSLERLAIGELFF; CDR3 DNA: TGTGCCAGCAGCCTCGAGAGACTAGCGATCGGGGAGCTGTTTTTT
clone size: .; V gene: TRBV5-5; J gene: TRBJ2-5; D gene: TRBD2; CDR3 protein: CASSSTPGGETQYF; CDR3 DNA: TGTGCCAGCAGCTCCACTCCGGGGGGAGAGACCCAGTACTTC
clone size: once; V gene: TRBV7-9; J gene: TRBJ2-1; D gene: TRBD2; CDR3 protein: CASSPLAGSYNEQFF; CDR3 DNA: TGTGCCAGCAGCCCGCTAGCGGGATCCTACAATGAGCAGTTCTTC
clone size: once; V gene: TRBV4-1; J gene: TRBJ2-5; D gene: TRBD2; CDR3 protein: CASSHPLAGPPETQYF; CDR3 DNA: TGCGCCAGCAGCCATCCATTAGCGGGGCCCCCAGAGACCCAGTACTTC
clone size: .; V gene: TRBV27; J gene: TRBJ1-2; D gene: TRBD1; CDR3 protein: CASSRQGDNYGYTF; CDR3 DNA: TGTGCCAGCAGCCGACAGGGGGACAACTATGGCTACACCTTC
clone size: once; V gene: TRBV4-2; J gene: TRBJ2-1; D gene: .; CDR3 protein: CASSQDAGRSYNEQFF; CDR3 DNA: TGTGCCAGCAGCCAAGATGCGGGAAGGTCGTACAATGAGCAGTTCTTC
clone size: .; V gene: TRBV15; J gene: TRBJ2-2; D gene: .; CDR3 protein: CATSRPTIFNTGELFF; CDR3 DNA: TGTGCCACCAGCAGACCGACTATTTTCAACACCGGGGAGCTGTTTTTT
clone size: .; V gene: TRBV28; J gene: TRBJ2-7; D gene: TRBD1; CDR3 protein: CASSTWTGEVEQYF; CDR3 DNA: TGTGCCAGCAGTACGTGGACAGGGGAGGTCGAGCAGTACTTC
clone size: .; V gene: TRBV5-1; J gene: TRBJ2-3; D gene: TRBD1; CDR3 protein: CASSQGQGRLTDTQYF; CDR3 DNA: TGCGCCAGCAGCCAGGGACAGGGACGGCTCACAGATACGCAGTATTTT
clone size: .; V gene: TRBV21-1; J gene: TRBJ1-1; D gene: .; CDR3 protein: CASSKEDKNLVNTEAFF; CDR3 DNA: TGTGCCAGCAGCAAAGAGGACAAAAACCTGGTGAACACTGAAGCTTTCTTT
clone size: few; V gene: TRBV9; J gene: TRBJ2-2; D gene: .; CDR3 protein: CASSVDGVVGELFF; CDR3 DNA: TGTGCCAGCAGCGTAGACGGGGTTGTCGGGGAGCTGTTTTTT
clone size: once; V gene: TRBV7-9; J gene: TRBJ1-2; D gene: .; CDR3 protein: CASSQNLQGGYGYTF; CDR3 DNA: TGTGCCAGCAGCCAAAACTTACAGGGTGGCTATGGCTACACCTTC
clone size: .; V gene: TRBV28; J gene: TRBJ1-1; D gene: TRBD1; CDR3 protein: CASTLGTGIWVNTEAFF; CDR3 DNA: TGTGCCAGCACCCTCGGGACAGGGATATGGGTGAACACTGAAGCTTTCTTT
clone size: .; V gene: TRBV14; J gene: TRBJ1-1; D gene: .; CDR3 protein: CASSQVFPTNTEAFF; CDR3 DNA: TGTGCCAGCAGCCAAGTTTTCCCGACTAACACTGAAGCTTTCTTT
clone size: .; V gene: TRBV5-1; J gene: TRBJ2-7; D gene: TRBD1; CDR3 protein: CASSLGDRGYDEQYF; CDR3 DNA: TGCGCCAGCAGCTTGGGAGACAGGGGGTACGACGAGCAGTACTTC
clone size: .; V gene: TRBV4-2; J gene: TRBJ2-3; D gene: TRBD1; CDR3 protein: CASSQDGSTGPDTQYF; CDR3 DNA: TGTGCCAGCAGCCAAGATGGTTCGACAGGGCCAGATACGCAGTATTTT
clone size: .; V gene: TRBV28; J gene: TRBJ1-1; D gene: .; CDR3 protein: CASWGRPGNEAFF; CDR3 DNA: TGTGCCAGCTGGGGGAGGCCGGGTAATGAAGCTTTCTTT
clone size: .; V gene: TRBV5-5; J gene: TRBJ1-1; D gene: .; CDR3 protein: CASSPPESNTEAFF; CDR3 DNA: TGTGCCAGCAGCCCCCCCGAGTCGAACACTGAAGCTTTCTTT